The source of this TCR beta chain is a study of OX40 agonist ivuxolimab in advanced cancers. The overall study: Every 2 weeks, patients got intravenous ivuxolimab at one of six dose levels (0.01-10 mg/kg).

Germline V gene sequence: CDR1 MDHEN, CDR2 SYDVKM. The CDR3 length is 14 residues. V lost 5 bases and J 0 bases, leaving 8 bases between the germline ends. Profiling relied on immunoSEQ multiplex PCR, and the TCRdb table lists in-frame clones only, not all of them. Of roughly 50,000 clones listed, around 89% are singletons. This TCR was recovered from an adult with an advanced solid tumor such as melanoma, head and neck, liver or kidney cancer. V usage is TRBV28 and J usage is TRBJ2-1; D is perhaps TRBD2 (5 bases). The starting material was CD4+ or CD8+ T cells sorted from blood, obtained in a trial of the OX40 agonist ivuxolimab. The chain's CDR3 is CASSGESSYNEQFF. CDR3 coding DNA: TGTGCCAGCAGTGGGGAGAGCTCCTACAATGAGCAGTTCTTC.